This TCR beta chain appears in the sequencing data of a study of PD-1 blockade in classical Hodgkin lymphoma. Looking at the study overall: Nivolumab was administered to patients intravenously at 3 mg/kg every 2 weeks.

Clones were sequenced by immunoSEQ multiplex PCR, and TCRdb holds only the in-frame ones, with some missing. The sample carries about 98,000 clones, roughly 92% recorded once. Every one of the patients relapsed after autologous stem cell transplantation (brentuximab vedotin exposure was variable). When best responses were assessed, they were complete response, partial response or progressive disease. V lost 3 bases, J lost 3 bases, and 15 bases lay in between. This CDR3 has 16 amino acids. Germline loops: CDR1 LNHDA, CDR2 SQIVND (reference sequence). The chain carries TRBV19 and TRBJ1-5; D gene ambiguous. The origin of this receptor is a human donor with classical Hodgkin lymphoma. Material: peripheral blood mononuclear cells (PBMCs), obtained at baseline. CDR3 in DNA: TGTGCCAGTAGTATCGAGAGCAGAAGGGTCAATCAGCCCCAGCATTTT. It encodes CASSIESRRVNQPQHF.